What follows are 12 T cell receptor gamma chains derived from one specimen sequenced in a study of gamma delta lymphoproliferative disorders and STAT genes. TCRdb reanalyzed the multiplex PCR reads using CATT. The data hold about 2,700 gamma-chain clones, with under 9.5% observed a single time. The receptor sequences were amplified from genomic DNA of peripheral blood mononuclear cells. The sequencing input was blood. The receptors derive from a human donor in good health.

This clone is labeled as medium-sized. The V call is TRGV5, the J call TRGJ1 or TRGJ2. The J gene, absent from TCRdb, was called here by matching the DNA to germline. CDR1 and CDR2 (germline): VINAFY, YDVSNSKD. The CDR3 runs to 16 residues. V lost 0 bases to trimming and J lost 1 base; unmatched junction nucleotides: 9. CDR3 amino acids: CATWDRHIANYYKKLF. Here the CDR3 DNA reads TGTGCCACCTGGGACAGGCATATTGCAAATTATTATAAGAAACTCTTT.

Regarding this clone: The mismatch at residue 11 between this DNA's translation and the TCRdb protein of a much larger clone likely reflects a read error; the protein shown is translated from the DNA. This sequence joins TRGV10 and TRGJP1. Since TCRdb gives no J gene, matching the DNA to germline was used here to assign it. TRGV10 is recorded as an ORF, its role being uncertain. This CDR3 is built from 14 residues. The CDR3 nucleotides read TGTGCTGCGTGGGACCTCCCCACTGGTTGGGTCAAGATATTT. As protein: CAAWDLPTGWVKIF.

This clone was observed a handful of times. The V call is TRGV8, the J call TRGJ1 or TRGJ2. The J gene was missing in TCRdb and was found by matching the end of the DNA to germline. The trim removed 5 bases at V and 3 bases at J, leaving 13 bases unmatched. Germline V gene sequence: CDR1 VENAVY, CDR2 YDSYNSRV. CDR3 length equals 15 residues. This chain's CDR3 is CATWGPLFFYYKKLF. DNA for the CDR3: TGTGCCACCTGGGGCCCACTTTTTTTTTATTATAAGAAACTCTTT.

This chain links TRGV8 with TRGJ1 or TRGJ2. TCRdb is silent on the J gene; assignment here came from matching the DNA to germline. V was pared by 6 bases and J by 5 bases, with 4 bases of the junction left unmatched. Germline lookup yields CDR1 VENAVY and CDR2 YDSYNSRV. The CDR3 runs to 11 residues. Written as DNA, the CDR3 is TGTGCCACCTGGACCCATTATAAGAAACTCTTT. The encoded protein is CATWTHYKKLF.

By its share, this clone is medium-sized. This chain joins TRGV8 and TRGJP. The J gene, missing from TCRdb, was assigned here through DNA to germline matching. The CDR3 is 14 amino acids. Unmatched junction bases numbered 2, after V lost 3 bases and J lost 9 bases. From germline, CDR1 is VENAVY and CDR2 YDSYNSRV. For the CDR3, the DNA is TGTGCCACCTGGGATGGGTTGGGCAAAAAAATCAAGGTATTT. It yields the protein CATWDGLGKKIKVF.

In its sample, this clone ranks as medium-sized. The CDR3 loop is CATWDIYYKKLF. CDR3 nucleotide sequence: TGTGCCACCTGGGATATTTATTATAAGAAACTCTTT. The V call is TRGV4, the J call TRGJ1 or TRGJ2. Here the J gene came from matching the DNA to germline, since TCRdb omits it. V dropped 3 bases and J dropped 3; count of bases not matched to a gene: 2. The germline CDR1 and CDR2 sequences are EGSTGY and YDSYTSSV. This CDR3 contains 12 residues.

This clone is labeled as medium-sized. The chain has TRGV10 and TRGJ1 or TRGJ2. The J gene is not listed in TCRdb, so it was assigned here from a DNA match to germline. TRGV10 is labeled an ORF, and its function is uncertain. The V gene end was trimmed by 8 bases and the J gene end by 3 bases; junction bases not matched to a gene: 11. The CDR3 covers 14 residues. The CDR3 region is CAAWDYPRYYKKLF. DNA of the CDR3: TGTGCTGCGTGGGATTATCCCCGTTATTATAAGAAACTCTTT.

This clone has a handful of counts. The rearrangement uses TRGV2 and TRGJ1 or TRGJ2. The J gene was missing in TCRdb and was found by matching the end of the DNA to germline. V gave up 8 bases and J gave up 5 bases; unmatched junction bases: 3. The germline V gene has CDR1 EGSNGY and CDR2 YDSYNSKV. This CDR3 region has 10 residues. CDR3 sequence reads: CATSDYKKLF. For the CDR3, the DNA is TGTGCCACCTCGGATTATAAGAAACTCTTT.

Concerning this clone itself: The DNA is left out, because the CDR3 cannot be placed on it with certainty; the CDR3 is given as TCRdb lists it. For the V gene the call is TRGV4; the J gene has no call. A total of 22 residues make up the CDR3, ends included. From germline, CDR1 is EGSTGY and CDR2 YDSYTSSV. CDR3 region: CATWDGHPLFIIRNSLAVEQHF.

This clone is a singleton in its sample. The chain uses TRGV4 and TRGJ1 or TRGJ2. TCRdb carries no J gene annotation; the J gene was assigned here by matching the DNA with germline. The CDR3 runs 14 residues. Per germline, CDR1 EGSTGY and CDR2 YDSYTSSV. V lost 4 bases and J lost 5; bases outside the gene matches: 11. CDR3 sequence reads: CATWDRSRDYKKLF. CDR3 in DNA: TGTGCCACCTGGGACCGATCCCGCGATTATAAGAAACTCTTT.

By share, this clone counts as medium-sized. The chain uses TRGV3 and TRGJ1 or TRGJ2. TCRdb offers no J gene call, so here the DNA was matched to germline to obtain one. The CDR3 extends over 10 amino acids. Trimming at V came to 3 bases and at J to 9 bases, leaving 2 bases not matched to a gene. Germline V gene sequence: CDR1 VTNTFY, CDR2 YDVSTARD (reference sequence). The CDR3 sequence: CATWDCKKLF. Here the CDR3 DNA reads TGTGCCACCTGGGACTGTAAGAAACTCTTT.

This clone is medium-sized (0.01 to 0.1%) in the sample. The rearrangement links TRGV10 to TRGJP1. The J gene, absent from TCRdb, was called here by matching the DNA to germline. TRGV10 is given ORF status, its function remaining uncertain. The CDR3 totals 14 residues. The trim removed 8 bases at V and 10 bases at J, leaving 14 bases unmatched. The CDR3 sequence: CAAWDYKRVWFKIF. DNA for the CDR3: TGTGCTGCGTGGGATTATAAAAGAGTTTGGTTCAAGATATTT.